The source of this T cell receptor beta chain is a study of T cells in Graves' hyperthyroidism and ophthalmopathy. This clonotype appeared many times. There were TCR beta CDR3 regions amplified from RNA transcripts. The study used the HTBI primer set for a first-round RT-PCR of the TCR CDR3. TCRdb recomputed calls from the multiplex PCR reads with MiXCR, one row per CDR3 protein. The sample lists about 360,000 distinct CDR3 sequences, about 13% seen once, with under 25% in the top ten. This receptor was taken from a man between 25 and 39 years old with Graves' hyperthyroidism that later progressed to Graves' ophthalmopathy. Material for sequencing was blood.

CDR3 nucleotide sequence: TGTGCCACACGGGGGGACTCCTACGAGCAGTACTTC. This encodes CATRGDSYEQYF. The chain combines TRBV10-3 with TRBJ2-7; 7 bases are a match to TRBD2. The junction had 3 bases not matched to a gene; V was cut back by 10 bases and J by 0 bases. Germline V CDR1 and CDR2: ENHRY, SYGVKD. The CDR3 is made up of 12 amino acids.